In its sample, the clone carrying this TCR beta chain was seen once. The data were taken from a study of blood T cell repertoires in COVID-19. TCRdb keeps only in-frame clones here, not all; method: immunoSEQ multiplex PCR. The sample lists roughly 200,000 clones, roughly 90% seen once, with approximately 2.8% in the top ten. The V gene end was trimmed by 2 bases and the J gene end by 6 bases; junction bases not matched to a gene: 9. Germline V gives CDR1 SGHRS, CDR2 YFSETQ. The CDR3 spans 16 residues. This sequence was found in a woman aged 45 to 65 in a cohort exposed to, infected with or recovered from COVID-19 (not recorded which). Source material: PBMCs or T cells enriched from blood (not recorded which). This chain uses TRBV5-1 with TRBJ2-7; TRBD1 matches 12 bases. Written as DNA, the CDR3 is TGCGCCAGCAGCTTCGCGGGGACAGGGGGCTCTAGCGAGCAGTACTTC. Translated: CASSFAGTGGSSEQYF.